These 4 T cell receptor beta chains came from one sample sequenced in a study of blood T cell repertoires in COVID-19. This table comes from immunoSEQ multiplex PCR, and its TCRdb copy is limited to in-frame clones, with some not included. The sample yields approximately 150,000 clones, 80% to 90% seen once. The specimen sequenced was peripheral blood. The receptor set was obtained from a man aged 18 to 30 with COVID-19, enrolled during active disease.

J is TRBJ2-5 and V is TRBV5-1, with D unclear. Trimming took 4 bases from V and 9 from J, leaving 19 bases between them. Germline values: CDR1 SGHRS, CDR2 YFSETQ. This CDR3 has 14 residues. CDR3 amino acids: CASSPDGPPKAQYF. For the CDR3, the DNA is TGCGCCAGCAGCCCGGATGGGCCGCCCAAGGCCCAGTACTTC.

V gene TRBV25-1 combines with J gene TRBJ2-7; TRBD2 agrees at 13 bases. The CDR3 runs 15 residues. The V segment lost 6 bases and the J segment 4 bases; nucleotides outside the gene matches: 6. Looked up from germline, CDR1 is MGHDK and CDR2 is SYGVNS. As DNA, the CDR3 is TGTGCCAGCAGCCCGGGACTAGCGGGGCTGTACGAGCAGTACTTC. Its translation: CASSPGLAGLYEQYF.

V is TRBV5-4 and J is TRBJ1-1, with 9 bases that match TRBD1. The V gene's germline CDR1 is SGHNT and CDR2 YYREEE (reference sequence). With 7 bases clipped from V and 5 bases from J, the junction kept 9 bases outside the gene matches. This CDR3 comprises 14 residues. The CDR3 sequence: CASWGTGLRTEAFF. The CDR3 nucleotides are TGTGCCAGCTGGGGGACAGGGCTGAGAACTGAAGCTTTCTTT.

This clone came up once. V gene TRBV6-2 or TRBV6-3 combines with J gene TRBJ2-7, with 7 bases matching TRBD2. This CDR3 comprises 15 residues. Trimming removed 0 bases from V and 5 bases from J; junction bases left unmatched: 7. In germline, CDR1 is MNHEY, CDR2 SVGEGT. CDR3 bases: TGTGCCAGCAGTTACTCGGGAGGGCCTCCCGACGAGCAGTACTTC. This gives the protein CASSYSGGPPDEQYF.